This T cell receptor beta chain was identified in a study of blood T cell repertoires in COVID-19. About the study: Samples taken during acute and convalescent COVID-19 were collected in the United States, Italy and Spain. T cells, B-cell-depleted T cells, or PBMCs supplied cDNA or gDNA.

Germline assignment: CDR1 SEHNR and CDR2 FQNEAQ (reference sequence). The ends lost 2 bases at V and 8 bases at J; junction bases unmatched: 4. The CDR3 contains 13 residues. Authors' processing steps: Reference gene primer amplification yielded estimated nucleated cell counts. Assay: immunoSEQ multiplex PCR; the TCRdb copy retains only in-frame clones and omits some. D and trimming come from the DNA, and the V and J calls and clone size come from that table. The sample yields some 87,000 clones, less than 85% seen once. This TCR came from a human donor in a cohort sampled during active COVID-19. The material sequenced was peripheral blood. The chain has TRBV7-9 and TRBJ1-2, with 8 bases aligning to TRBD1. This CDR3 is CASSLQGASGYTF. The CDR3 nucleotides read TGTGCCAGCAGCTTACAGGGGGCCAGCGGCTACACCTTC.